This T cell receptor (beta chain) was identified during a study of cytomegalovirus exposure and HLA in healthy donors. Study details: Among 150 million to 200 million T cells, an earlier analysis found 120 million or so unique TCR beta sequences. Study findings and constraints: Confirmation was obtained in vitro that a few CMV-associated chains are specific for CMV antigens.

The CDR3 consists of 13 residues. CDR1 is LNHDA and CDR2 is SQIVND in the germline V gene (reference sequence). Trimming at V came to 8 bases and at J to 5 bases, leaving 7 bases not matched to a gene. Researchers ran the PCR with 60 Vbeta and 13 Jbeta primers. Assay used: immunoSEQ multiplex PCR; TCRdb lists only in-frame clones, some missing. Here the sample spans 150,000 to 200,000 clones, about 80% being singletons. Concerning this clone itself: Its antigen is unknown.

Sequencing was done on a sample of PBMCs. This receptor was identified in a man aged 25-45 years in good health and CMV-seropositive. The gene calls are TRBV19 and TRBJ1-1, with 8 positions matching TRBD1. The CDR3: CASAETGVTEAFF. The CDR3 coding sequence is TGTGCCAGTGCAGAGACAGGGGTTACTGAAGCTTTCTTT. Filled out from reference TRBV19 and TRBJ1-1, the complete variable domain reads DGGITQSPKYLFRKEGQNVTLSCEQNLNHDAMYWYRQDPGQGLRLIYYSQIVNDFQKGDIAEGYSVSREKKESFPLTVTSAQKNPTAFYLCASAETGVTEAFFGQGTRLTVV.